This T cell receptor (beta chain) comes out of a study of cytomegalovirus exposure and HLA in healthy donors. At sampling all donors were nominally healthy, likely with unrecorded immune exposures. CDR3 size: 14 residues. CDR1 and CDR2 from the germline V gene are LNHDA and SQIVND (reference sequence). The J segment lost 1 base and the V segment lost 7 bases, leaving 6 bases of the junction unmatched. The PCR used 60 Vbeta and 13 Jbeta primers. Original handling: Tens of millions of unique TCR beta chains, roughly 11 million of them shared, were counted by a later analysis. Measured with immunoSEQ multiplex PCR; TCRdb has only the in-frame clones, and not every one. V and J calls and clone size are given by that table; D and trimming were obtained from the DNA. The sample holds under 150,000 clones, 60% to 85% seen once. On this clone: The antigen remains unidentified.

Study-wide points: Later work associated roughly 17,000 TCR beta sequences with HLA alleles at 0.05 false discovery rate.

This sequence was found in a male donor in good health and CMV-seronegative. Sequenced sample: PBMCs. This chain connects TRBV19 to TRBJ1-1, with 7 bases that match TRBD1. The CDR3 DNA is TGTGCCAGTATCCGGACAGGAGAGAACACTGAAGCTTTCTTT. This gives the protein CASIRTGENTEAFF.